The 18 T cell receptor beta chains below come from one sample, sequenced in a study of cytomegalovirus exposure and HLA in healthy donors (dated by TCRdb to about 2017). The library was produced with the immunoSEQ multiplex PCR assay. For the multiplex PCR, a mixture combining 60 forward primers for TCR Vbeta segments and 13 reverse primers for TCR Jbeta segments was used. TCRdb stores this immuneACCESS table with in-frame sequences only. Part of the clones is absent; in the studies checked, under half of the shortfall reflects unresolved V genes, and no reason is known for the rest. Within this sample are 120,000 to 150,000 clones, with almost 85% of them counted one time only. The ten largest account for about 5.6% of the sample. The sequencing input was PBMCs. The receptors shown here come from a man aged 25 to 45 in good health and CMV-seropositive.

The chain employs TRBV7-9 and TRBJ2-5, with TRBD2 matching over 7 bases. Gene TRBJ2-7 matches the end of the DNA better, so the J call may be wrong. The germline CDR1 and CDR2 sequences are SEHNR and FQNEAQ (reference sequence). CDR3 size: 14 residues. The CDR3 nucleotides read TGTGCCAGCAGCCCGGGACTAAGATTCTACGAGCAGTACTTC. Amino acid sequence: CASSPGLRFYEQYF.

V gene TRBV18 combines with J gene TRBJ2-7; 8 nucleotides line up with TRBD1. Germline values: CDR1 KGHSH, CDR2 LQKENI. This CDR3 has 15 amino acids. V gave up 3 bases and J gave up 3 bases; unmatched junction bases: 7. CDR3 nucleotide sequence: TGTGCCAGCTCACCTAGGGACAGGTCATACTACGAGCAGTACTTC. Its protein is CASSPRDRSYYEQYF.

V gene TRBV15 combines with J gene TRBJ2-2, with D maybe TRBD2 (6 bases). The CDR3 spans 16 residues. Trimming took off 8 bases at V and 3 bases at J, with 19 bases between the two ends. CDR1 and CDR2 (germline): LNHNV, YYDKDF (reference sequence). The CDR3 loop is CATSRGRGIDTGELFF. The CDR3, as DNA: TGTGCCACCTCTCGGGGTCGCGGGATTGACACCGGGGAGCTGTTTTTT.

J is TRBJ2-2 and V is TRBV18; a weak D match, TRBD1 (6 bases). Trimming cost V 2 bases and J 5 bases, with 15 bases left between them. Germline assignment: CDR1 KGHSH and CDR2 LQKENI. The CDR3 sequence is 16 residues long. The CDR3 DNA sequence: TGTGCCAGCTCACCATCCCGTACAGGGTTTACCGGGGAGCTGTTTTTT. Its translation: CASSPSRTGFTGELFF.

The chain is built from TRBV7-2 and TRBJ1-2; no firm D call. V dropped 1 base and J dropped 8 bases, with 20 bases sitting between them. Germline assignment: CDR1 SGHTA and CDR2 FQGNSA. The CDR3 has 16 amino acids. CDR3 bases: TGTGCCAGCAGCTTAGGAGGAGCACACGGGAGTTGGGGCTACACCTTC. Its protein is CASSLGGAHGSWGYTF. The full variable domain, its missing parts supplied by reference TRBV7-2 and TRBJ1-2, is GAGVSQSPSNKVTEKGKDVELRCDPISGHTALYWYRQSLGQGLEFLIYFQGNSAPDKSGLPSDRFSAERTGGSVSTLTIQRTQQEDSAVYLCASSLGGAHGSWGYTFGSGTRLTVV.

The chain links TRBV6-4 to TRBJ2-2; TRBD1 matches 11 bases. Trimming took 5 bases from V and 2 from J; bases not matched to a gene: 13. The CDR3 sequence is 19 residues long. In germline, CDR1 is MRHNA, CDR2 SNTAGT. Here the CDR3 reads CASSPTLGDRGRNTGELFF. Here the CDR3 DNA reads TGTGCCAGCAGTCCCACCTTGGGGGACAGGGGGAGAAACACCGGGGAGCTGTTTTTT.

This chain connects TRBV18 to TRBJ1-5, with D hard to call. With 3 bases removed from V and 3 bases from J, the gap between germline ends came to 6 bases. Germline V lookup: CDR1 KGHSH, CDR2 LQKENI. The CDR3 is made up of 13 amino acids. The CDR3 loop reads CASSPGNNQPQHF. The CDR3 coding sequence is TGTGCCAGCTCACCCGGGAACAATCAGCCCCAGCATTTT.

This chain links TRBV4-1 with TRBJ2-7; 10 bases are shared with TRBD2. Losses at the gene ends were 0 bases for V and 0 bases for J; bases not matched to a gene: 11. The CDR3 sequence is 19 residues long. Germline loops: CDR1 MGHRA, CDR2 YSYEKL. CDR3 residues: CASSQERSGGASRSYEQYF. CDR3 sequence (DNA): TGCGCCAGCAGCCAAGAAAGAAGCGGGGGGGCCTCTCGCTCCTACGAGCAGTACTTC.

This rearrangement joins TRBV9 to TRBJ1-1; D is unclear. Germline V gives CDR1 SGDLS, CDR2 YYNGEE. Trimming shortened V by 3 bases and J by 6 bases, and 9 bases separated the two germline ends. The CDR3 covers 12 residues. The CDR3 sequence is CASSATGAEAFF. The CDR3, as DNA: TGTGCCAGCAGCGCGACCGGGGCTGAAGCTTTCTTT.

At least ten counts were recorded for this clone. This rearrangement joins TRBV4-2 to TRBJ2-5; 10 nucleotides line up with TRBD2. V lost 4 bases, J lost 2 bases, and 4 bases stayed unmatched. The CDR3 is made up of 15 amino acids. Germline assignment: CDR1 LGHNA and CDR2 YNFKEQ. The CDR3 coding sequence is TGTGCCAGCAGCCGTTCTAGCGGGAGTCAAGAGACCCAGTACTTC. This sequence encodes CASSRSSGSQETQYF.

This chain links TRBV6-5 with TRBJ1-1; D is unresolved. This CDR3 has 13 amino acids. Per germline, CDR1 MNHEY and CDR2 SVGAGI. The germline V and J ends were trimmed by 2 bases and 1 base, with 5 bases remaining between them. Here the CDR3 reads CASSYEENTEAFF. CDR3 sequence (DNA): TGTGCCAGCAGTTACGAGGAGAACACTGAAGCTTTCTTT.

The V gene is TRBV9, the J gene TRBJ2-2; D ambiguous. Trimming took off 3 bases at V and 4 bases at J, with 13 bases between the two ends. Germline V gene sequence: CDR1 SGDLS, CDR2 YYNGEE. The CDR3 is 15 amino acids. The CDR3 is CASSDDSLGTGELFF. DNA for the CDR3: TGTGCCAGCAGCGACGACTCTCTGGGCACCGGGGAGCTGTTTTTT.

This clone came up a few times. The V and J genes are TRBV28 and TRBJ2-7, with 8 bases lining up with TRBD2. CDR3 size: 14 residues. The V segment lost 6 bases and the J segment 6 bases; nucleotides outside the gene matches: 10. Germline lookup yields CDR1 MDHEN and CDR2 SYDVKM. Here the CDR3 reads CASRMRGVQAEQYF. The DNA of the CDR3 is TGTGCCAGCAGGATGCGGGGGGTACAAGCCGAGCAGTACTTC.

The chain is built from TRBV29-1 and TRBJ2-5, with TRBD1 as a possible D gene (5 bases). Looked up from germline, CDR1 is SQVTM and CDR2 is ANQGSEA. V lost 4 bases and J lost 4, with 10 bases in between. The CDR3 consists of 12 residues. The CDR3 loop is CSVGGRRETQYF. The CDR3, as DNA: TGCAGCGTTGGGGGCAGGAGAGAGACCCAGTACTTC.

This clone was recorded once. The chain carries TRBV5-1 and TRBJ2-7; 9 bases map to TRBD1. With 5 bases clipped from V and 5 bases from J, the junction kept 8 bases outside the gene matches. Germline V CDR1 and CDR2: SGHRS, YFSETQ. The CDR3 length is 14 residues. The CDR3, as DNA: TGCGCCAGCAGAGAGGACAGGGGAATCCACGAGCAGTACTTC. It translates to CASREDRGIHEQYF.

The gene calls are TRBV30 and TRBJ2-7; 9 positions agree with TRBD1. The CDR3 extends over 12 amino acids. Germline values: CDR1 GTSNPN, CDR2 SVGIG (reference sequence). V lost 1 base and J lost 7; bases outside the gene matches: 2. CDR3: CAWSGQGVEQYF. The DNA for the CDR3 is TGTGCCTGGAGTGGACAGGGGGTAGAGCAGTACTTC.

This chain uses TRBV5-1 with TRBJ2-3; D ambiguous. The CDR3 runs 13 residues. Trimming cost V 1 base and J 5 bases, with 8 bases left between them. Germline V gene lookup returns CDR1 SGHRS and CDR2 YFSETQ. The CDR3: CASSLLPGDTQYF. The CDR3 DNA is TGCGCCAGCAGCTTGCTACCGGGAGATACGCAGTATTTT.

V is TRBV4-1 and J is TRBJ2-5, with D possibly being TRBD2 (5 bases). CDR1 is MGHRA, CDR2 YSYEKL, per germline. The V end lost 6 bases, the J end lost 2 bases, and 16 bases lay between the germline ends. This CDR3 comprises 15 residues. The CDR3 here is CASRRVVVGQETQYF. CDR3 sequence (DNA): TGCGCCAGCAGGCGGGTCGTAGTAGGTCAAGAGACCCAGTACTTC.